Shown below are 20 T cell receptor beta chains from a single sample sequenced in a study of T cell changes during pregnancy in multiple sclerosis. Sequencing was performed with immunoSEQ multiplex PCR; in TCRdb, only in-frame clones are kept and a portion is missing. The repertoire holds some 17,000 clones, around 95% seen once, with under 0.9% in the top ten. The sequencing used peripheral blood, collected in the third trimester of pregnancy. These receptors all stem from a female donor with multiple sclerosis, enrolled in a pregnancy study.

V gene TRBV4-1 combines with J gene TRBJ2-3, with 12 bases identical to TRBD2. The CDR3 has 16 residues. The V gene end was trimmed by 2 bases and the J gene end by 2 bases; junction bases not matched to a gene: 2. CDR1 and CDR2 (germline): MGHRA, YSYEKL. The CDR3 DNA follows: TGCGCCAGCAGCCAATCTAGCGGGGGGGACACAGATACGCAGTATTTT. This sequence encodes CASSQSSGGDTDTQYF.

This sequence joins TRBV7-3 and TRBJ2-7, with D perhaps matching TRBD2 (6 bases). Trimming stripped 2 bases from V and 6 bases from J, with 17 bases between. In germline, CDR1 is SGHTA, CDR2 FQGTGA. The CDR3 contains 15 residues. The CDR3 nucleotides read TGTGCCAGCAGCTTATATCACGGGGGTGGCTTCGAGCAGTACTTC. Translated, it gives CASSLYHGGGFEQYF.

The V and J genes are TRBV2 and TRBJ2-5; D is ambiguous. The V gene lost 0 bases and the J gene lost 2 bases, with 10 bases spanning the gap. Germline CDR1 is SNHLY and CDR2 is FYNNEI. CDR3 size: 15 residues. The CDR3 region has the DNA TGTGCCAGCAGTGAAGCGCTTCGACAACAAGAGACCCAGTACTTC. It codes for CASSEALRQQETQYF.

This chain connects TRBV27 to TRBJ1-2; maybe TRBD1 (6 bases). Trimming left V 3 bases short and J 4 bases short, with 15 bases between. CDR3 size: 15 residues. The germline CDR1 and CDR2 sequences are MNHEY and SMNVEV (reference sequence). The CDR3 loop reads CASSLGTGFSYGYTF. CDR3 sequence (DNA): TGTGCCAGCAGTTTGGGAACAGGGTTTAGCTATGGCTACACCTTC.

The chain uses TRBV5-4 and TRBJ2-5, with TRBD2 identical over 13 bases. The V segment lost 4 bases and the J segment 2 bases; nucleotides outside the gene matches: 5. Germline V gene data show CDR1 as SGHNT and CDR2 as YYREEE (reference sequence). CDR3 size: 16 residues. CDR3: CASSTGGLAGQETQYF. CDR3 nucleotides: TGTGCCAGCAGCACTGGGGGACTAGCGGGGCAAGAGACCCAGTACTTC.

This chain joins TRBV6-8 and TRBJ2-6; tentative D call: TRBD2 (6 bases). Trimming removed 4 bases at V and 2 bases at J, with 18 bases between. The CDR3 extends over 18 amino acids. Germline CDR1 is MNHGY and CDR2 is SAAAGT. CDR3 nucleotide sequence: TGTGCCAGCAGTTTCTACCCGCCGGGAGCAACTGGGGCCAACGTCCTGACTTTC. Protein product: CASSFYPPGATGANVLTF.

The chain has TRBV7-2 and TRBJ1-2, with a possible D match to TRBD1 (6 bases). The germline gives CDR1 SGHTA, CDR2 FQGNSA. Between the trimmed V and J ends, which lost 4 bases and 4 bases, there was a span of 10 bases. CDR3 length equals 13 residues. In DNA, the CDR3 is TGTGCCAGCAGCTCAGGACAGCTCTATGGCTACACCTTC. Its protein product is CASSSGQLYGYTF.

The CDR3 nucleotides read TGTGCCAGCAGCTTCTCCGGGATGTCCAATGAGCAGTTCTTC. As protein: CASSFSGMSNEQFF. The chain links TRBV11-3 to TRBJ2-1, with D maybe TRBD2 (5 bases). This CDR3 is 14 amino acids long. V lost 3 bases, J lost 6 bases, and 12 bases lay in between. Germline-derived CDR1 and CDR2 are SGHNT and YENEEA.

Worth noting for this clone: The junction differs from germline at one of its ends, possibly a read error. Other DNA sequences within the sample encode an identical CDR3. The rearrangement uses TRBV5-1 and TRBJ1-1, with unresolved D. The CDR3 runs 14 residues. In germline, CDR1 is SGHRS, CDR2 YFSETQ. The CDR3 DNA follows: TGCGCCAGCAGCTTTTTAGGAGGTTCTGCTGAGGCTTTCTTT. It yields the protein CASSFLGGSAEAFF. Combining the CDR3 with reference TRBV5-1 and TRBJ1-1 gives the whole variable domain KAGVTQTPRYLIKTRGQQVTLSCSPISGHRSVSWYQQTPGQGLQFLFEYFSETQRNKGNFPGRFSGRQFSNSRSEMNVSTLELGDSALYLCASSFLGGSAEAFFGQGTRLTVV.

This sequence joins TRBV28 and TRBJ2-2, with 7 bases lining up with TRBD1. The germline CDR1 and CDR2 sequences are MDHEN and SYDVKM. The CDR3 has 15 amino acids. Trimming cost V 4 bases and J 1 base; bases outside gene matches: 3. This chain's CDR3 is CASSSGGWNTGELFF. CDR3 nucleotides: TGTGCCAGCAGTTCAGGGGGATGGAACACCGGGGAGCTGTTTTTT.

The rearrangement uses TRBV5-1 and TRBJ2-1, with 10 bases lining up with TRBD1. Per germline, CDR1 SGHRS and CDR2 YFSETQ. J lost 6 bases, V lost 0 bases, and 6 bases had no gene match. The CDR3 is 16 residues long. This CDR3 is CASSLEGQGLGNEQFF. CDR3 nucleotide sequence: TGCGCCAGCAGCTTGGAGGGACAGGGGCTCGGCAATGAGCAGTTCTTC.

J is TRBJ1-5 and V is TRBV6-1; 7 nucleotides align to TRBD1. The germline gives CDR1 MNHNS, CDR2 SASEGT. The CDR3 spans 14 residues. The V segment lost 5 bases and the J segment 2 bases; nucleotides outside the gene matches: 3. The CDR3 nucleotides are TGTGCCAGCAGTCCCACAGGGGGCAATCAGCCCCAGCATTTT. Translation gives CASSPTGGNQPQHF.

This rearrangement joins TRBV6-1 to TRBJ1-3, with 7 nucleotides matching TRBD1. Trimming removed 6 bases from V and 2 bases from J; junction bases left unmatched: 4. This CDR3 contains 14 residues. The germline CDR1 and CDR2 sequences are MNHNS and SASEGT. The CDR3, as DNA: TGTGCCAGCAGACATACAGGGGCTGGAAACACCATATATTTT. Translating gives CASRHTGAGNTIYF.

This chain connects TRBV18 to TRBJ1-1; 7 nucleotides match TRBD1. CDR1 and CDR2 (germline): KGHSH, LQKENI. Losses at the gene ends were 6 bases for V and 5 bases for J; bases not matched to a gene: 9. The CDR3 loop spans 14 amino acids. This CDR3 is CASSQGQMGTEAFF. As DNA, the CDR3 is TGTGCCAGCTCTCAGGGACAGATGGGAACTGAAGCTTTCTTT.

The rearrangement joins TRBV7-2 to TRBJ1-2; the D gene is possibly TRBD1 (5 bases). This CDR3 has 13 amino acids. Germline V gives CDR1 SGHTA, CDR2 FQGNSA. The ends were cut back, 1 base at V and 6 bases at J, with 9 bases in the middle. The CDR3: CASSLVAGNGYTF. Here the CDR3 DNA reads TGTGCCAGCAGCTTAGTGGCAGGGAATGGCTACACCTTC.

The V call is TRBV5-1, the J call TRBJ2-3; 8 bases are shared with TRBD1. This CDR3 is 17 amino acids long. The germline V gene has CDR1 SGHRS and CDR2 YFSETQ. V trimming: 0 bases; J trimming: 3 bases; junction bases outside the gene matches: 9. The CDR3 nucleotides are TGCGCCAGCAGCTTGGGGGTGTTTCGACAGGGGACAGATACGCAGTATTTT. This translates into CASSLGVFRQGTDTQYF.

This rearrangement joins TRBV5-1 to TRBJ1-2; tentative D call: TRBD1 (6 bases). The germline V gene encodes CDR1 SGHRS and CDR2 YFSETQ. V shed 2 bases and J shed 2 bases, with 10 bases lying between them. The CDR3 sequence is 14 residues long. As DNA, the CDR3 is TGCGCCAGCAGCTTACAGGGATCAAACTATGGCTACACCTTC. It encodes CASSLQGSNYGYTF.

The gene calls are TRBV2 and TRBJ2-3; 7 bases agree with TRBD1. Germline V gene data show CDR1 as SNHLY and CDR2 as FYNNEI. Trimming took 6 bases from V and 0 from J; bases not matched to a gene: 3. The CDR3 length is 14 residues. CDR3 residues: CASRRTGSTDTQYF. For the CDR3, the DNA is TGTGCCAGCAGGCGGACAGGCAGCACAGATACGCAGTATTTT.

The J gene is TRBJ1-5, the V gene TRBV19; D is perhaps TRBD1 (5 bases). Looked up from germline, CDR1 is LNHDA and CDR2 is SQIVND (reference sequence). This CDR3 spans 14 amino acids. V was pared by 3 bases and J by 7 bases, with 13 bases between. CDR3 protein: CASSIWRGGQPQHF. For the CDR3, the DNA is TGTGCCAGTAGTATTTGGAGGGGTGGCCAGCCCCAGCATTTT.

The CDR3 here is CASRDRERTYEQYF. The CDR3 region has the DNA TGTGCCAGCAGGGACAGGGAAAGGACCTACGAGCAGTACTTC. The chain joins TRBV2 to TRBJ2-7; TRBD1 agrees at 8 bases. Per germline, CDR1 SNHLY and CDR2 FYNNEI. The CDR3 totals 14 residues. With V trimmed by 6 bases and J by 2 bases, 6 bases remained unmatched.